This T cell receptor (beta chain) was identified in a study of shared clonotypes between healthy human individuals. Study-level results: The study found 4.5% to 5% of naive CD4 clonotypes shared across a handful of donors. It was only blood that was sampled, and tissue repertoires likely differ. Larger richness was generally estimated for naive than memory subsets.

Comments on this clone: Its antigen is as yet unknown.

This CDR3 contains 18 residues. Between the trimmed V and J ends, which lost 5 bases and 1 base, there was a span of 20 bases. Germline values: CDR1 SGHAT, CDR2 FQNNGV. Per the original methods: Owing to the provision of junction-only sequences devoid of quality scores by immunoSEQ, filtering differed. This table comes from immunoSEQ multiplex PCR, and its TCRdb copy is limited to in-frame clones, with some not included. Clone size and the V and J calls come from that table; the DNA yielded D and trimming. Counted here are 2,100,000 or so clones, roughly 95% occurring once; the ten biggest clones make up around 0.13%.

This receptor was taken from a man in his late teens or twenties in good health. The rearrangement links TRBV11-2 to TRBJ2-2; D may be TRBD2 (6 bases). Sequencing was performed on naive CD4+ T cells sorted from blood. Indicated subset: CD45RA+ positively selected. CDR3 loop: CASSQPSRGGLNTGELFF. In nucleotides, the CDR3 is TGTGCCAGCAGCCAACCTTCCCGGGGAGGCCTGAACACCGGGGAGCTGTTTTTT.